This entry describes one TCR beta chain. Reverse transcription of 0.5 to 1 ug RNA was performed with random hexamers. One entry per CDR3 protein, called by TCRdb with MiXCR from the immunoSEQ multiplex PCR reads. This sample yields around 150,000 distinct CDR3 sequences, of which just under 95% are seen a single time; roughly 0.17% belongs to the top ten. This entry belongs to a study of CD8 T cells in Susac syndrome. Sequencing of TCR beta was carried out in blood CD8+ and CD4+ T cells. Sequences were obtained from CD8+ T cells from PBMCs. This clonotype was sampled from a human donor with Susac syndrome.

The CDR3: CASSQDSGTSVAGTQYF. The CDR3 DNA follows: TGTGCCAGCAGCCAAGATTCAGGGACTAGCGTCGCCGGGACCCAGTACTTC. The rearrangement joins TRBV14 to TRBJ2-5; 10 bases fit TRBD2. Per the germline V gene, CDR1 is SGHDN and CDR2 is FVKESK. The CDR3 length is 17 residues. J gave up 7 bases and V 0 bases, and 11 bases lay outside the gene matches. Filled out from reference TRBV14 and TRBJ2-5, the complete variable domain reads EAGVTQFPSHSVIEKGQTVTLRCDPISGHDNLYWYRRVMGKEIKFLLHFVKESKQDESGMPNNRFLAERTGGTYSTLKVQPAELEDSGVYFCASSQDSGTSVAGTQYFGPGTRLLVL.